The next 12 T cell receptor beta chains were all read from a single sample in a study of PD-1 blockade in classical Hodgkin lymphoma. Time point meaning: cycle 4 day 1 (C4D1), after more than five weeks of nivolumab. Relapse was seen in all patients after autologous stem cell transplantation, and brentuximab vedotin exposure was variable. Here immunoSEQ multiplex PCR was the method, and the copy in TCRdb shows in-frame clones only, minus some. Among about 64,000 clones listed, approximately 90% were seen once. The specimen comprised peripheral blood mononuclear cells (PBMCs), sampled before the fourth cycle of nivolumab. The receptors were gathered from a human donor with classical Hodgkin lymphoma.

The chain has TRBV28 and TRBJ2-6, with D perhaps matching TRBD1 or TRBD2 (5 bases each). This CDR3 region has 17 residues. V shed 4 bases and J shed 0 bases, with 13 bases lying between them. CDR1 and CDR2 (germline): MDHEN, SYDVKM. This CDR3 is CASSSSGAPSGANVLTF. In DNA, the CDR3 is TGTGCCAGCAGTTCTTCCGGGGCTCCCTCTGGGGCCAACGTCCTGACTTTC.

V usage is TRBV7-3 and J usage is TRBJ2-1, with 9 bases fitting TRBD1. Germline trimming cut 4 bases from V and 5 bases from J; bases unmatched to any gene: 6. Germline CDR1 SGHTA, CDR2 FQGTGA. The CDR3 contains 15 residues. This CDR3 reads CASSSQGARDNEQFF. The CDR3 DNA sequence: TGTGCCAGCAGCTCACAGGGGGCGCGGGACAATGAGCAGTTCTTC.

J is TRBJ2-7 and V is TRBV4-2, with D possibly matching TRBD2 (5 bases). The length of the CDR3 is 13 residues. The germline gives CDR1 LGHNA, CDR2 YNFKEQ. Trimming shortened V by 4 bases and J by 3 bases, and 10 bases separated the two germline ends. The chain's CDR3 is CASSPGGYYEQYF. For the CDR3, the DNA is TGTGCCAGCAGCCCTGGCGGGTACTACGAGCAGTACTTC.

The chain recombines TRBV6-6 with TRBJ2-7; TRBD1 matches 12 bases. Germline CDR1 MNHNY, CDR2 SVGAGI (reference sequence). This CDR3 is built from 16 residues. Trimming cost V 2 bases and J 2 bases; bases outside gene matches: 4. The DNA for the CDR3 is TGTGCCAGCAGTTACACCCGGGACAGGGGGCCCTACGAGCAGTACTTC. It is translated as CASSYTRDRGPYEQYF.

This chain links TRBV2 with TRBJ2-7; 8 bases line up with TRBD2. The CDR3 is 11 residues long. The trim removed 1 base at V and 11 bases at J, leaving 1 base unmatched. CDR1 is SNHLY, CDR2 FYNNEI, per germline. The CDR3 DNA reads as TGTGCCAGCAGTGAAGGGACTAGCAAGTACTTC. Its translation: CASSEGTSKYF. The whole variable domain, remainder taken from reference TRBV2 and TRBJ2-7, is EPEVTQTPSHQVTQMGQEVILRCVPISNHLYFYWYRQILGQKVEFLVSFYNNEISEKSEIFDDQFSVERPDGSNFTLKIRSTKLEDSAMYFCASSEGTSKYFGPGTRLTVT.

V usage is TRBV13 and J usage is TRBJ2-1; 7 positions agree with TRBD2. This CDR3 spans 14 amino acids. With V trimmed by 5 bases and J by 0 bases, 1 base remained unmatched. CDR1 and CDR2 (germline): PRHDT, FYEKMQ (reference sequence). Here the CDR3 DNA reads TGTGCCAGCAGCCCGGGGGGCTCCTACAATGAGCAGTTCTTC. It encodes CASSPGGSYNEQFF.

V is TRBV6-5 and J is TRBJ2-7, with TRBD1 as a possible D gene (6 bases). The CDR3 consists of 11 residues. The V gene lost 8 bases and the J gene lost 3 bases, with 8 bases spanning the gap. CDR1 and CDR2 (germline): MNHEY, SVGAGI. This CDR3 is CASQDSYEQYF. The CDR3 DNA is TGTGCCAGCCAGGACAGCTACGAGCAGTACTTC.

The chain carries TRBV5-6 and TRBJ2-7, with 15 bases fitting TRBD2. This CDR3 is 16 amino acids long. J was trimmed by 2 bases and V by 7 bases; bases with no gene match: 7. Germline lookup yields CDR1 SGHDT and CDR2 YYEEEE. The CDR3 bases are TGTGCCAGCTTACGGACTAGCGGGGGGGTAACCTACGAGCAGTACTTC. It is translated as CASLRTSGGVTYEQYF.

This clone was seen once. This rearrangement joins TRBV21-1 to TRBJ1-2; TRBD1, as called in the table, went unchecked against the DNA. TRBV21-1 constitutes a pseudogene. The CDR3 runs 16 residues. The CDR3 loop is CASSKHTSYSSYGYTF. The CDR3, as DNA: TGTGCCAGCAGCAAACACACAAGCTACAGCAGCTATGGCTACACCTTC.

The J gene is TRBJ2-7, the V gene TRBV28, with D tentatively TRBD1 (5 bases). This CDR3 comprises 14 residues. The germline V and J ends were trimmed by 2 bases and 4 bases, with 12 bases remaining between them. Germline-derived CDR1 and CDR2 are MDHEN and SYDVKM. Here the CDR3 reads CASSLVRQGYEQYF. The DNA for the CDR3 is TGTGCCAGCAGTTTAGTCAGGCAGGGATACGAGCAGTACTTC. Together with reference TRBV28 and TRBJ2-7, the CDR3 gives the full variable domain: DVKVTQSSRYLVKRTGEKVFLECVQDMDHENMFWYRQDPGLGLRLIYFSYDVKMKEKGDIPEGYSVSREKKERFSLILESASTNQTSMYLCASSLVRQGYEQYFGPGTRLTVT.

The genes are TRBV19 and TRBJ1-5; D perhaps matches TRBD1 (6 bases). V was pared by 4 bases and J by 8 bases, with 15 bases between. The germline V gene has CDR1 LNHDA and CDR2 SQIVND (reference sequence). The CDR3 sequence is 14 residues long. The CDR3, as DNA: TGTGCCAGTAGTAGAGACAGGCCTGGGGAGCCCCAGCATTTT. As protein: CASSRDRPGEPQHF.

The chain links TRBV5-1 to TRBJ2-7; 7 bases match TRBD1. V dropped 4 bases and J dropped 3; count of bases not matched to a gene: 7. The CDR3 length is 14 residues. Germline CDR1 SGHRS, CDR2 YFSETQ. The CDR3 DNA sequence: TGCGCCAGCAGCCTAGAGACAGGGCGCTACGAGCAGTACTTC. Protein product: CASSLETGRYEQYF.